This TCR beta chain was recovered during a study of cytotoxic CD8 clonotypes in ibrutinib-treated CLL. About the study: Average yields of 255,043 productive templates and 94,082 productive rearrangements characterized the samples. General study results and limits: Age-matched healthy donor levels were exceeded by baseline clonality, which tracked circulating CD8+ T-cell counts. Increased clonality at ibrutinib response gave way to a return toward baseline at progression.

This CDR3 region has 15 residues. CDR1 and CDR2 (germline): SGHAT, FQNNGV. After removal of 5 bases from V and 4 bases from J, the junction contained 6 bases not matched to a gene. Genomic DNA (about 2 micrograms) was obtained from cryopreserved PBMCs for construction of TCR beta libraries. Here immunoSEQ multiplex PCR was the method, and the copy in TCRdb shows in-frame clones only, minus some. This sample has about 200,000 clones, with over 65% found just once. A note on this clone: No antigen is known for it.

V and J are TRBV11-2 and TRBJ2-5, with TRBD1 matching 11 bases. This TCR derives from a human donor with chronic lymphocytic leukemia. This specimen was PBMCs, taken after 12 months of ibrutinib treatment. CDR3 coding DNA: TGTGCCAGCAGCAAGGACAGGGGGCTGGGAGAGACCCAGTACTTC. It codes for CASSKDRGLGETQYF.